The clone carrying this T cell receptor (beta chain) was detected only a few times. The antigen remains undetermined. These data are taken from a study of CD8 T cells in ankylosing spondylitis. Making use of molecular barcodes, quantitative 5'-RACE generated TCR beta libraries. Using its own MiXCR run on the 5' RACE reads, TCRdb lists one record per CDR3 protein. This table holds about 480,000 distinct CDR3 sequences, 17% found once. Germline assignment: CDR1 SGHTA and CDR2 FQGTGA. The CDR3 contains 12 residues. The V and J ends lost 2 bases and 9 bases respectively, with 8 bases between them. Study results and caveats: Earlier studies detected some motif variants in reactive arthritis synovial fluid and blood. Relatively scarce in peripheral blood, disease-linked clones were CD8+. Disease-linked clones reportedly concentrated significantly in matched ankylosing spondylitis synovial fluid. It appeared that ankylosing spondylitis blood was characterized by a TCR beta motif of under ten highly homologous variants.

The source of this sequence is a male donor with ankylosing spondylitis. Sequencing was carried out using blood, either unsorted or a sorted T cell fraction (not recorded which). The chain combines TRBV7-3 with TRBJ2-1; no reliable D call. The CDR3 reads CASSLDMGEQFF. The CDR3 nucleotides are TGTGCCAGCAGCTTAGATATGGGTGAGCAGTTCTTC.